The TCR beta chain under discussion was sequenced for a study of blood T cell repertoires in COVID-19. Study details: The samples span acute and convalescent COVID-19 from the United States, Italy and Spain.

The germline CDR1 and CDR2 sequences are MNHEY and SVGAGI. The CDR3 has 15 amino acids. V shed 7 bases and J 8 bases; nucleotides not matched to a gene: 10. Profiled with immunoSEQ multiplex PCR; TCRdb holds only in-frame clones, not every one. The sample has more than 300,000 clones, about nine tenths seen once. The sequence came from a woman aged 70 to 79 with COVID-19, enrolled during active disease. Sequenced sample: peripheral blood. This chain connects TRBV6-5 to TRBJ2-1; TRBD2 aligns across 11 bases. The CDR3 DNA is TGTGCCAGCACCACCACACTAGCGGGGGATGATGAGCAGTTCTTC. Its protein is CASTTTLAGDDEQFF.